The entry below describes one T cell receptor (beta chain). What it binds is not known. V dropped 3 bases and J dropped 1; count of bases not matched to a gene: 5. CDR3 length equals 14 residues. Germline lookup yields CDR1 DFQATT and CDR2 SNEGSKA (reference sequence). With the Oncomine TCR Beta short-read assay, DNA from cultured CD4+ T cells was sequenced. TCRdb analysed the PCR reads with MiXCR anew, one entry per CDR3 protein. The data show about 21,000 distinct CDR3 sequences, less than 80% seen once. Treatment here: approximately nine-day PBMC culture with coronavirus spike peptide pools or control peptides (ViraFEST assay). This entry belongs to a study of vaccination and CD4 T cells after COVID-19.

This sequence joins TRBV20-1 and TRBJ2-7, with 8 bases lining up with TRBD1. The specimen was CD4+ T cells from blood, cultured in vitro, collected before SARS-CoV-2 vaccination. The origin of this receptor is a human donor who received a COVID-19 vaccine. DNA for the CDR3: TGCAGTGCTAGTCGCGGGACAGGATCCTACGAGCAGTACTTC. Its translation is CSASRGTGSYEQYF.